Included here is one T cell receptor beta chain sequence, with context. Its matching antigen is unknown. Since a much larger clone is just one base distant, this may be a read error. The conserved closing phenylalanine or tryptophan is absent in this CDR3, likely reflecting a read error. This sample was taken from a study of T cells in Graves' hyperthyroidism and ophthalmopathy. Findings of the study overall: Most thyroid clonotypes expanded above 0.001 appeared in blood too. Researchers report that a 13 V-J model separated ophthalmopathy from stable hyperthyroidism.

Trimming left V 0 bases short and J 4 bases short, with 7 bases between. CDR3 length equals 13 residues. Germline CDR1 SGDLS, CDR2 YYNGEE. TCR beta CDR3 regions were amplified from RNA transcripts. HTBI primers were employed in a first-round RT-PCR of the TCR CDR3. From the multiplex PCR reads, TCRdb called clonotypes with MiXCR, one entry per CDR3 protein. The table records about 840,000 distinct CDR3 sequences, roughly 40% of them present only once. The sample comprised blood. This sequence joins TRBV9 and TRBJ1-1; D is possibly TRBD1 (5 bases). The TCR comes from a man aged 18 to 30 with Graves' hyperthyroidism. The CDR3 loop is CASSVGGTTEAFS. The CDR3 DNA sequence: TGTGCCAGCAGCGTAGGAGGGACCACTGAAGCTTTCTCT.